These 27 T cell receptor beta chains originate from one sample sequenced in a study of T cells in localized non-small cell lung cancer. The protocol was immunoSEQ multiplex PCR, while the TCRdb copy is restricted to in-frame clones and leaves out a portion. The sample lists approximately 28,000 clones; around 90% were seen once. The material was peripheral blood mononuclear cells, obtained before any cancer treatment. These receptors all come from a woman between 35 and 75 years old with stage III lung adenocarcinoma.

V usage is TRBV18 and J usage is TRBJ2-1, with no clear D. CDR1 and CDR2 (germline): KGHSH, LQKENI. CDR3 size: 12 residues. Trimming took off 0 bases at V and 4 bases at J, with 1 base between the two ends. The CDR3 here is CASSPPYNEQFF. The CDR3 DNA is TGTGCCAGCTCACCACCATACAATGAGCAGTTCTTC.

In its sample, this clone was seen once. The J gene is TRBJ2-7, the V gene TRBV11-2, with 7 nucleotides matching TRBD2. CDR1 and CDR2 from the germline V gene are SGHAT and FQNNGV. The V segment lost 0 bases and the J segment 0 bases; nucleotides outside the gene matches: 2. The CDR3 length is 15 residues. CDR3 residues: CASSLDWGGSYEQYF. The CDR3 DNA follows: TGTGCCAGCAGCTTAGATTGGGGGGGCTCCTACGAGCAGTACTTC. The whole variable domain, filled in from reference TRBV11-2 and TRBJ2-7, reads EAGVAQSPRYKIIEKRQSVAFWCNPISGHATLYWYQQILGQGPKLLIQFQNNGVVDDSQLPKDRFSAERLKGVDSTLKIQPAKLEDSAVYLCASSLDWGGSYEQYFGPGTRLTVT.

The CDR3 here is CAWSVQGRDNSPLHF. The DNA of the CDR3 is TGTGCCTGGAGTGTACAAGGGAGAGATAATTCACCCCTCCACTTT. The gene calls are TRBV30 and TRBJ1-6, with no clear D. This CDR3 spans 15 amino acids. Germline V CDR1 and CDR2: GTSNPN, SVGIG (reference sequence). Trimming took off 0 bases at V and 5 bases at J, with 11 bases between the two ends.

This chain joins TRBV5-1 and TRBJ1-1; D is undetermined. The CDR3 is made up of 14 amino acids. V shed 2 bases and J shed 3 bases, with 11 bases lying between them. Per the germline V gene, CDR1 is SGHRS and CDR2 is YFSETQ. CDR3 region: CASSFSSPDTEAFF. DNA for the CDR3: TGCGCCAGCAGCTTCTCATCCCCGGACACTGAAGCTTTCTTT.

The V gene is TRBV25-1, the J gene TRBJ2-3, with D maybe TRBD1 (7 bases). V was pared by 3 bases and J by 4 bases, with 11 bases between. CDR3 length: 14 amino acids. Germline assignment: CDR1 MGHDK and CDR2 SYGVNS. The CDR3 DNA reads as TGTGCCAGCAGTGACGCCAGGGGGGCAGATACGCAGTATTTT. This encodes CASSDARGADTQYF.

The V gene is TRBV5-1, the J gene TRBJ2-7, with D perhaps TRBD1 (6 bases). The CDR3 is made up of 13 amino acids. Trimming pared 5 bases from V and 2 bases from J, leaving 11 bases between. The germline CDR1 and CDR2 sequences are SGHRS and YFSETQ. CDR3 sequence: CASRTGETYEQYF. CDR3 DNA: TGCGCCAGCAGGACAGGAGAGACCTACGAGCAGTACTTC.

This clone occurred once. This chain connects TRBV4-2 to TRBJ1-2, with D tentatively TRBD1 (5 bases). The CDR3 length is 15 residues. In germline, CDR1 is LGHNA, CDR2 YNFKEQ. V gave up 0 bases and J gave up 4 bases, with 12 bases separating them. In DNA, the CDR3 is TGTGCCAGCAGCCAAGATCAGCTGGGACTCTATGGCTACACCTTC. Residues: CASSQDQLGLYGYTF.

This chain links TRBV5-5 with TRBJ1-2; possible D gene TRBD1, 5 bases. From germline, CDR1 is SGHKS and CDR2 YYEKEE (reference sequence). There are 15 residues in the CDR3. V dropped 3 bases and J dropped 7 bases, with 19 bases sitting between them. The CDR3 is CASSSPGQGVIGYTF. As DNA, the CDR3 is TGTGCCAGCAGCTCCCCGGGGCAGGGCGTGATTGGCTACACCTTC.

This clone was seen a single time. CDR3 nucleotides: TGTGCCAGCAGTCCACGAGGGATCTACAATGAGCAGTTCTTC. Residues: CASSPRGIYNEQFF. The J gene is TRBJ2-1, the V gene TRBV27; TRBD2 is a possible D gene (5 bases). Trimming cost V 5 bases and J 3 bases, with 11 bases left between them. The CDR3 spans 14 residues. Germline V gene data show CDR1 as MNHEY and CDR2 as SMNVEV (reference sequence).

The chain couples TRBV27 to TRBJ2-1; weak D call: TRBD1 (6 bases). V lost 3 bases and J 2 bases, leaving 11 bases between the germline ends. The CDR3 extends over 15 amino acids. Germline V gene sequence: CDR1 MNHEY, CDR2 SMNVEV (reference sequence). The CDR3 nucleotides read TGTGCCAGCAGTTTTGAGGGGGTCCCCTACAATGAGCAGTTCTTC. Translating it yields CASSFEGVPYNEQFF.

The V call is TRBV6-5, the J call TRBJ1-3; D gene ambiguous. This CDR3 has 15 amino acids. Germline V CDR1 and CDR2: MNHEY, SVGAGI. Deletions cut 0 bases from V and 0 bases from J, with 6 bases between. This chain's CDR3 is CASSYSADSGNTIYF. The CDR3 nucleotides are TGTGCCAGCAGTTACTCGGCGGACTCTGGAAACACCATATATTTT.

V usage is TRBV5-6 and J usage is TRBJ1-1; D possibly corresponds to TRBD1 (5 bases). Germline lookup yields CDR1 SGHDT and CDR2 YYEEEE. The CDR3 loop spans 15 amino acids. V shed 0 bases and J shed 2 bases, with 11 bases lying between them. CDR3 nucleotides: TGTGCCAGCAGCTTGGTTCACAGGAAAAACACTGAAGCTTTCTTT. It codes for CASSLVHRKNTEAFF.

By sample fraction, this clone is medium-sized. This chain's CDR3 is CASSLDPLIPETQYF. CDR3 sequence (DNA): TGTGCCAGCAGCTTGGACCCATTGATTCCGGAGACCCAGTACTTC. The chain is built from TRBV11-2 and TRBJ2-5; D remains unclear. Germline V gene lookup returns CDR1 SGHAT and CDR2 FQNNGV. Trimming removed 3 bases at V and 5 bases at J, with 16 bases between. CDR3 length equals 15 residues.

By share, this clone counts as medium-sized. The chain couples TRBV28 to TRBJ2-7, with D unclear. Trimming removed 6 bases at V and 4 bases at J, with 7 bases between. Germline lookup yields CDR1 MDHEN and CDR2 SYDVKM. This CDR3 spans 11 amino acids. CDR3: CASRLNYEQYF. CDR3 DNA sequence: TGTGCCAGCAGGCTAAATTACGAGCAGTACTTC.

This chain links TRBV27 with TRBJ1-2; D remains unclear. The ends were cut back, 5 bases at V and 4 bases at J, with 11 bases in the middle. The germline V gene encodes CDR1 MNHEY and CDR2 SMNVEV (reference sequence). The CDR3 runs 13 residues. In nucleotides, the CDR3 is TGTGCCAGCAGTCGTAGCGCGTTCTATGGCTACACCTTC. This translates into CASSRSAFYGYTF.

The rearrangement links TRBV30 to TRBJ1-1; 7 positions match TRBD1. The CDR3 contains 14 residues. Germline V gene lookup returns CDR1 GTSNPN and CDR2 SVGIG (reference sequence). After removal of 1 base from V and 0 bases from J, the junction contained 2 bases not matched to a gene. The CDR3 DNA sequence: TGTGCCTGGAGTGGGGGACAGTTGAACACTGAAGCTTTCTTT. It translates to CAWSGGQLNTEAFF. Combining the CDR3 with reference TRBV30 and TRBJ1-1 gives the whole variable domain SQTIHQWPATLVQPVGSPLSLECTVEGTSNPNLYWYRQAAGRGLQLLFYSVGIGQISSEVPQNLSASRPQDRQFILSSKKLLLSDSGFYLCAWSGGQLNTEAFFGQGTRLTVV.

The chain is built from TRBV6-1 and TRBJ2-3; TRBD2 aligns across 8 bases. The CDR3 runs to 15 residues. The germline V gene encodes CDR1 MNHNS and CDR2 SASEGT. The J segment lost 1 base and the V segment lost 5 bases, leaving 5 bases of the junction unmatched. The CDR3 is CASSPPGGRTDTQYF. The CDR3, as DNA: TGTGCCAGCAGTCCCCCGGGGGGGCGCACAGATACGCAGTATTTT.

The J gene is TRBJ2-5, the V gene TRBV28; D possibly corresponds to TRBD1 (6 bases). V gave up 2 bases and J gave up 4 bases, with 11 bases separating them. CDR1 and CDR2 from the germline V gene are MDHEN and SYDVKM. The CDR3 runs 14 residues. CDR3 region: CASSLPLRGETQYF. In nucleotides, the CDR3 is TGTGCCAGCAGTTTACCGCTCAGGGGAGAGACCCAGTACTTC.

This clone was seen just once. This chain uses TRBV4-1 with TRBJ1-3; TRBD1 matches 9 bases. J lost 0 bases, V lost 4 bases, and 10 bases had no gene match. Germline CDR1 reads MGHRA; CDR2 reads YSYEKL. This CDR3 spans 18 amino acids. CDR3: CASSPQGASISSGNTIYF. In DNA, the CDR3 is TGCGCCAGCAGCCCACAGGGGGCCTCAATCAGCTCTGGAAACACCATATATTTT.

V and J are TRBV28 and TRBJ1-2; D not resolved. CDR3 length: 12 amino acids. Germline V gene data show CDR1 as MDHEN and CDR2 as SYDVKM. V was cut by 8 bases and J by 5 bases, with 12 bases left in between. CDR3 sequence reads: CASVGGQYGYTF. The CDR3 DNA sequence: TGTGCCAGCGTAGGTGGGCAGTATGGCTACACCTTC.

This chain joins TRBV7-9 and TRBJ1-2; 9 positions match TRBD1. V shed 1 base, J shed 7 bases, and the junction held 7 bases outside the gene matches. This CDR3 is 15 amino acids long. Germline-derived CDR1 and CDR2 are SEHNR and FQNEAQ (reference sequence). CDR3 bases: TGTGCCAGCAGCTTAGAGCGGGACAGGGACATTGGCTACACCTTC. It encodes CASSLERDRDIGYTF. Supplemented by reference TRBV7-9 and TRBJ1-2, the full variable domain reads DTGVSQNPRHKITKRGQNVTFRCDPISEHNRLYWYRQTLGQGPEFLTYFQNEAQLEKSRLLSDRFSAERPKGSFSTLEIQRTEQGDSAMYLCASSLERDRDIGYTFGSGTRLTVV.

This clone has a single count. V gene TRBV2 combines with J gene TRBJ2-5; the match to TRBD1 covers 7 bases. The CDR3 has 14 amino acids. Per the germline V gene, CDR1 is SNHLY and CDR2 is FYNNEI. The trim removed 6 bases at V and 5 bases at J, leaving 9 bases unmatched. The CDR3 DNA reads as TGTGCCAGCAGGGCACAGGGGCAGTGGGAGACCCAGTACTTC. This encodes CASRAQGQWETQYF.

This rearrangement joins TRBV6-1 to TRBJ1-5, with TRBD1 as a possible D gene (6 bases). The CDR3 consists of 14 residues. Trimming shortened V by 8 bases and J by 2 bases, and 13 bases separated the two germline ends. Looked up from germline, CDR1 is MNHNS and CDR2 is SASEGT. CDR3 DNA: TGTGCCAGCGGGCAGGGGTACGGCAATCAGCCCCAGCATTTT. It yields the protein CASGQGYGNQPQHF.

This clone was picked up one time. The CDR3 sequence: CASSDPRGANTEAFF. DNA for the CDR3: TGTGCCAGCAGCGACCCCCGGGGAGCGAACACTGAAGCTTTCTTT. The chain uses TRBV9 and TRBJ1-1, with no clear D. This CDR3 has 15 residues. CDR1 is SGDLS, CDR2 YYNGEE, per germline. Trimming took off 3 bases at V and 1 base at J, with 13 bases between the two ends.

The chain links TRBV5-1 to TRBJ2-7, with D possibly being TRBD1 or TRBD2 (5 bases each). Trimming shortened V by 0 bases and J by 3 bases, and 10 bases separated the two germline ends. The CDR3 totals 14 residues. The germline V gene encodes CDR1 SGHRS and CDR2 YFSETQ. The DNA of the CDR3 is TGCGCCAGCAGCTTGGGAGGGACGGACTACGAGCAGTACTTC. Its translation: CASSLGGTDYEQYF.

Here the CDR3 reads CASSQGLAGSYEQYF. DNA for the CDR3: TGTGCCAGCAGCCAGGGACTAGCGGGCAGTTACGAGCAGTACTTC. V is TRBV14 and J is TRBJ2-7, with 12 bases lining up with TRBD2. The V gene's germline CDR1 is SGHDN and CDR2 FVKESK. The CDR3 is made up of 15 amino acids. V gave up 3 bases and J gave up 4 bases; unmatched junction bases: 4.

V usage is TRBV21-1 and J usage is TRBJ1-5. TRBV21-1 constitutes a pseudogene. There are 16 residues in the CDR3. The CDR3 loop is CASSKGGERGHQPQHF. The CDR3 nucleotides are TGTGCCAGCAGCAAAGGAGGGGAGAGGGGCCATCAGCCCCAGCATTTT.